These 5 T cell receptor beta chains were sequenced from one sample in a study of spatial heterogeneity in lung cancer. General study points: The study found that expanded intratumoral alpha and beta TCR counts tracked tumor mutation counts.

MiXCR, applied by TCRdb to the 5' RACE reads, yields one record per CDR3 protein. The sample has some 9,900 distinct CDR3 sequences; roughly 12% are singletons. The sample's time point: sample taken at primary tumor resection. No cognate antigen is known for these TCRs. The sequences come from lung tumor tissue, collected at surgery. The receptors here all came from a male donor with early-stage non-small cell lung cancer.

Judged by abundance, this clonotype is medium-sized. This beta chain appears as a stray read in a library generated for alpha chains; its size is not informative. The chain couples TRBV27 to TRBJ2-7; 8 nucleotides match TRBD2. Germline CDR1 and CDR2: MNHEY and SMNVEV (reference sequence). V dropped 4 bases and J dropped 2; count of bases not matched to a gene: 10. The CDR3 is 16 amino acids. This chain's CDR3 is CASSWLAGTAPYEQYF. DNA for the CDR3: TGTGCCAGCAGTTGGCTAGCGGGTACCGCCCCCTACGAGCAGTACTTC.

The table lists this clonotype with many counts. The library was built for alpha chains, so this beta chain is an off-target read and its size means little. V usage is TRBV19 and J usage is TRBJ2-1; 12 positions agree with TRBD2. The J segment lost 6 bases and the V segment lost 5 bases, leaving 8 bases of the junction unmatched. Per the germline V gene, CDR1 is LNHDA and CDR2 is SQIVND (reference sequence). The CDR3 consists of 16 residues. CDR3 in DNA: TGTGCCAGTAGTCGACTAGCGGGGGCGCCTGCCAATGAGCAGTTCTTC. This codes for CASSRLAGAPANEQFF.

This clonotype was counted many times. A library prepared for alpha chains yielded this beta chain as an off-target read; its size is of little meaning. The chain recombines TRBV20-1 with TRBJ2-7; 14 positions agree with TRBD2. The CDR3 contains 16 residues. Germline CDR1 DFQATT, CDR2 SNEGSKA (reference sequence). V was pared by 5 bases and J by 0 bases, with 6 bases of the junction left unmatched. CDR3 loop: CSAVPGTSGSSYEQYF. Here the CDR3 DNA reads TGCAGTGCTGTCCCCGGGACTAGCGGGAGCTCCTACGAGCAGTACTTC.

This clonotype is medium-sized by share. Since the library was made to target alpha chains, this beta chain is a stray read and its abundance is not meaningful. The chain has TRBV20-1 and TRBJ2-1; perhaps TRBD2 as D (7 bases). V was clipped by 6 bases and J by 6 bases, with 18 bases between them. This CDR3 region has 14 residues. Germline CDR1 DFQATT, CDR2 SNEGSKA (reference sequence). Here the CDR3 DNA reads TGCAGTGCCCGACCCCCGGGGGGCGGCAATGAGCAGTTCTTC. Its translation: CSARPPGGGNEQFF.

By frequency in the sample, this clonotype is medium-sized. This beta chain appears as a stray read in a library generated for alpha chains; its size is not informative. The chain carries TRBV2 and TRBJ2-5; the match to TRBD2 covers 11 bases. Per the germline V gene, CDR1 is SNHLY and CDR2 is FYNNEI. J was trimmed by 3 bases and V by 6 bases; bases with no gene match: 12. The CDR3 loop spans 17 amino acids. CDR3 in DNA: TGTGCCAGCAGCTTAAATTTTAGACTAGCGGGGAAAGAGACCCAGTACTTC. This gives the protein CASSLNFRLAGKETQYF.